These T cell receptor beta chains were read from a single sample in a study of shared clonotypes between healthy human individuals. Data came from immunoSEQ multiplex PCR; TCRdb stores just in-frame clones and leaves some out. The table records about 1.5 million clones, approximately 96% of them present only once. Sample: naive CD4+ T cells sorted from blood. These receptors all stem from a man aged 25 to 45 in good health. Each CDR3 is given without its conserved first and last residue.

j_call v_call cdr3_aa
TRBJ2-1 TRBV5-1 ASSPEVAGGVEQF
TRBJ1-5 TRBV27 ASSFQPNQPQH
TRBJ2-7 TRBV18 ASLRQSREDEQY
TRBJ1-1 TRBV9 ASNVGAQPNTEAF
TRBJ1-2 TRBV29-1 SVERGLSYGYT
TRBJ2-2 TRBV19 ASIRTASTGELF
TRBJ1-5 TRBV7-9 ASSHGRDSNQPQH
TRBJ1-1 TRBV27 ASERRRAPHMNTEAF
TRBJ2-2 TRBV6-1 ASNHPITGELF
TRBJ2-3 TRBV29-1 SVARGRTDTQY
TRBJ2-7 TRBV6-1 ASSEAHGGAYEQY
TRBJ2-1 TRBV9 ASSPSAQWGEQF
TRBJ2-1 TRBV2 ASSEGRIDNEQF
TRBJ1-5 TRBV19 ASSIQLISNQPQH
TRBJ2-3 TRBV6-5 ASSYFRGLGTDTQY
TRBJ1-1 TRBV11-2 ASSLREDRAGTEAF
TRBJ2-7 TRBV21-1 ASSKSEPRLAGAYEQY
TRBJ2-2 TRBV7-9 AGRESGDTGELF
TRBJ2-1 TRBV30 AWSVTGRGMHNEQF
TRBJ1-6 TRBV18 ASSPLRGDNSPLH
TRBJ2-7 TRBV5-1 ASSLTSGSRTTYEQY
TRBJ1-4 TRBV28 ASSPTLGNEKLF
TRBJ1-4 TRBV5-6 ASSPMDRATNEKLF
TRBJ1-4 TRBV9 ASSVGRTTGRYEKLF
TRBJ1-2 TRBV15 ATSRETGDYGYT
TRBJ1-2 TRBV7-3 ASSPTGIYGYT
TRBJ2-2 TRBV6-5 ASSYDRVTQNGELF
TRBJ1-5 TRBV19 ASSMIEGSNQPQH
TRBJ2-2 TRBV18 ASSPRTIPNTGELF
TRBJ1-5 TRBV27 ASSQLYSNQPQH
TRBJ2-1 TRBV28 ASSTRGGRDEQF
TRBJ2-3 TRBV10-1 ASSGIVGTDTQY
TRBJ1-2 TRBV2 ASMVGTDFNYT
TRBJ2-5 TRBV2 ASREQETQY
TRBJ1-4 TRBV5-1 ASSLTGSNEKLF
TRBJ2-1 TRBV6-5 ASSYGRAWLNEQF
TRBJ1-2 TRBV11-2 ASSLATGGYGYT
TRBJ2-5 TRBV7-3 ASSLTGGLETQY
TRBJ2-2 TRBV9 ASSVMDSPYTGELF
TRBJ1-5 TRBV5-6 ASTTLTRGLPGQPQH
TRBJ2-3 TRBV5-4 ASSYGQQTDTQY
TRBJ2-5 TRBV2 ASSFSSGRGETQY
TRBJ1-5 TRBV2 ASSDLLNQPQH
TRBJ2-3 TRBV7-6 ASSLVPGPLIRTDTQY
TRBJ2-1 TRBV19 ASSITGDNEQF
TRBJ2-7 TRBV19 ASSNAGTGDYEQY
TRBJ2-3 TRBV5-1 ASSLQVITDTQY
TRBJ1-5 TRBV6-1 ASSEAIDRSNQPQH
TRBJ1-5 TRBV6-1 ASSGQGTYQPQH
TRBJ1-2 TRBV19 ASSPNDGFSYGYT
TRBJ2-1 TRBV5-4 ASRTGTSGVSYNEQF
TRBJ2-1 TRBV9 ASSVAAGHYNEQF
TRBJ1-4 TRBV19 ASSIFGPRGQGRLNEKLF
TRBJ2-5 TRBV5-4 ASSFRETQY
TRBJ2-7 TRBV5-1 ASSPSQGDGEQY
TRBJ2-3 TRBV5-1 ASSYNRDSLTDTQY
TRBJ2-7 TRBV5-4 ASSLALDSNEQY
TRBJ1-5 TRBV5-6 ASSLGGAGIDQPQH
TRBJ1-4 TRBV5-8 ASSYMANEKLF
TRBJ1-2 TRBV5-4 ASSFGTGYGYT